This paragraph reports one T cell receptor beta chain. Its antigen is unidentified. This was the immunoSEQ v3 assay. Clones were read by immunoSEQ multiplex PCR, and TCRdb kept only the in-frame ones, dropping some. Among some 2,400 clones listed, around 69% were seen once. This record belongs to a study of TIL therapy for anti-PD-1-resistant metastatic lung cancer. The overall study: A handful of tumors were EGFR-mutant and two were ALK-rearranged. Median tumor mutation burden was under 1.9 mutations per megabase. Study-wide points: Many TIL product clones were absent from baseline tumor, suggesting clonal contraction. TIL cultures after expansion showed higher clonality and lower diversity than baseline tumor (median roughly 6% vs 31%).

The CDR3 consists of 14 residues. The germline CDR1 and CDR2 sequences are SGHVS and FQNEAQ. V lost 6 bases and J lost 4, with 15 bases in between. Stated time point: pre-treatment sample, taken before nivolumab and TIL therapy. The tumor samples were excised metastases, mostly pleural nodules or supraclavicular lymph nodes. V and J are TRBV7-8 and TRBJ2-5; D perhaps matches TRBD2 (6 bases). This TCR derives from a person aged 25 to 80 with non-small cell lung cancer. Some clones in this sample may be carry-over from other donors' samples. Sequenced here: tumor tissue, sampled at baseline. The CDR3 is CASSFRGLRETQYF. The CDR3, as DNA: TGTGCCAGCAGTTTCCGGGGGTTACGAGAGACCCAGTACTTC.